The 6 T cell receptor beta chains presented below share a single source sample, sequenced in a study of blood T cell repertoires in COVID-19. Repertoires were generated with immunoSEQ multiplex PCR, while TCRdb's copy carries only in-frame clones and drops some. The table has 65,000 to 75,000 clones, about nine tenths seen once. Sequencing input: peripheral blood. The receptors come from a man between 45 and 60 years old with active COVID-19.

The rearrangement links TRBV9 to TRBJ1-1, with 8 bases aligning to TRBD1. The germline V gene has CDR1 SGDLS and CDR2 YYNGEE. V was pared by 2 bases and J by 7 bases, with 4 bases of the junction left unmatched. This CDR3 comprises 13 residues. In DNA form, the CDR3 reads TGTGCCAGCAGCGTCGCGACAGGGGATGAAGCTTTCTTT. It specifies CASSVATGDEAFF.

This rearrangement joins TRBV11-2 to TRBJ2-7, with 8 bases that match TRBD1. The V gene end was trimmed by 5 bases and the J gene end by 7 bases; junction bases not matched to a gene: 13. Germline assignment: CDR1 SGHAT and CDR2 FQNNGV. The CDR3 is 15 amino acids. CDR3 loop: CASSDKDRGRSEQYF. The CDR3 nucleotides are TGTGCCAGCAGCGACAAAGACAGGGGACGTTCGGAGCAGTACTTC.

This chain joins TRBV4-1 and TRBJ2-1; possibly TRBD1 for D (5 bases). The ends were cut back, 1 base at V and 6 bases at J, with 22 bases in the middle. The CDR3 has 18 amino acids. Germline-derived CDR1 and CDR2 are MGHRA and YSYEKL. The CDR3 loop reads CASSQGTLRSRVVNEQFF. CDR3 DNA: TGCGCCAGCAGCCAAGGGACCCTCCGAAGCAGGGTAGTCAATGAGCAGTTCTTC.

The rearrangement links TRBV11-1 to TRBJ2-4; D is possibly TRBD2 (5 bases). CDR3 length equals 13 residues. Germline assignment: CDR1 SGHAT and CDR2 FQDESV (reference sequence). The germline V and J ends were trimmed by 5 bases and 3 bases, with 8 bases remaining between them. The DNA of the CDR3 is TGTGCCAGCAGCCGACGGGGCAAAAACATTCAGTACTTC. Translating it yields CASSRRGKNIQYF. Full variable domain (outside the CDR3, taken from reference TRBV11-1 and TRBJ2-4): EAEVAQSPRYKITEKSQAVAFWCDPISGHATLYWYRQILGQGPELLVQFQDESVVDDSQLPKDRFSAERLKGVDSTLKIQPAELGDSAMYLCASSRRGKNIQYFGAGTRLSVL.

This rearrangement joins TRBV7-9 to TRBJ2-3, with TRBD1 matching over 7 bases. The CDR3 has 14 residues. Germline V gene sequence: CDR1 SEHNR, CDR2 FQNEAQ (reference sequence). V shed 5 bases, J shed 1 base, and the junction held 3 bases outside the gene matches. CDR3 sequence reads: CASSPGTGTDTQYF. Here the CDR3 DNA reads TGTGCCAGCAGCCCCGGGACAGGCACAGATACGCAGTATTTT.

This clone was counted between two and nine times. V and J are TRBV27 and TRBJ1-6, with no clear D. Germline CDR1 reads MNHEY; CDR2 reads SMNVEV (reference sequence). The V end was cut by 5 bases, the J end by 9 bases, with 14 bases between. This CDR3 spans 14 amino acids. The CDR3 nucleotides read TGTGCCAGCAGTGTGCTTTATTCCGGTTCACCCCTCCACTTT. It translates to CASSVLYSGSPLHF.